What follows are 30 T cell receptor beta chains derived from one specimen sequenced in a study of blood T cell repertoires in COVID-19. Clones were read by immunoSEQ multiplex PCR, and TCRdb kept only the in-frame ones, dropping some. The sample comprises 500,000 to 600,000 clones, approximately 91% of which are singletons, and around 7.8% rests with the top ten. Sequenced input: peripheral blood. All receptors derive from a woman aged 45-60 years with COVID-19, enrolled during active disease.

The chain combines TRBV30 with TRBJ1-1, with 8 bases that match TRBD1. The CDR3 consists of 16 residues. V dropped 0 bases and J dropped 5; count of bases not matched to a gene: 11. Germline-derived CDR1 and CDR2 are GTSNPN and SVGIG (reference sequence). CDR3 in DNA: TGTGCCTGGAGTGTACGTCTTGGACAGGGTTGGACTGAAGCTTTCTTT. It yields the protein CAWSVRLGQGWTEAFF.

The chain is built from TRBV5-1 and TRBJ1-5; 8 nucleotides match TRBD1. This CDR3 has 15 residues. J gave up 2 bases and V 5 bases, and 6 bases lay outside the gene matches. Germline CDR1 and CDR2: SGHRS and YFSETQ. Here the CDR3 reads CASSPQGARNQPQHF. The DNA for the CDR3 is TGCGCCAGCAGTCCCCAGGGGGCACGCAATCAGCCCCAGCATTTT.

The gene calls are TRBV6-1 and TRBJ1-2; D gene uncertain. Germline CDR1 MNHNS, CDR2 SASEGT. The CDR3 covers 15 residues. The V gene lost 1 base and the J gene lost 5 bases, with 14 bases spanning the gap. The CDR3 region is CASSEGAGSQYGYTF. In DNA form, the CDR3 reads TGTGCCAGCAGTGAAGGAGCGGGATCGCAGTATGGCTACACCTTC.

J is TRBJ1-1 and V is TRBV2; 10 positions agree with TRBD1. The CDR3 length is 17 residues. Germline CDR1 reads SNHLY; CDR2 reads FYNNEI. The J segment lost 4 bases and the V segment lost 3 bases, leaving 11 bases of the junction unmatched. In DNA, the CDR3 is TGTGCCAGCAGTGACGTGACAGGGGGCCTCGGTGCCACTGAAGCTTTCTTT. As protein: CASSDVTGGLGATEAFF.

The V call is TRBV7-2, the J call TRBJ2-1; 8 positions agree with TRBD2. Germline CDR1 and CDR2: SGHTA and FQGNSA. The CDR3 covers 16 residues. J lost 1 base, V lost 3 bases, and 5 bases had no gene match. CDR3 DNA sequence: TGTGCCAGCAGCTTCCATAGCGGGGAGTCCTACAATGAGCAGTTCTTC. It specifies CASSFHSGESYNEQFF.

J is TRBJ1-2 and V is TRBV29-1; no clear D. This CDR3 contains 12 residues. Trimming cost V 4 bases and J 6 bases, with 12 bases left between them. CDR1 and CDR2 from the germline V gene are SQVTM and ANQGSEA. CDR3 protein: CSVVTVGNGYTF. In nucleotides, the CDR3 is TGCAGCGTTGTAACAGTTGGAAATGGCTACACCTTC.

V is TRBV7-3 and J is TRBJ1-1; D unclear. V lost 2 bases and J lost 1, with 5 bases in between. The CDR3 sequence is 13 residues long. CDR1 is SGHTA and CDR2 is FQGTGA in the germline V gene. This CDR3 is CASSLAGNTEAFF. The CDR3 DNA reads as TGTGCCAGCAGCTTAGCCGGGAACACTGAAGCTTTCTTT.

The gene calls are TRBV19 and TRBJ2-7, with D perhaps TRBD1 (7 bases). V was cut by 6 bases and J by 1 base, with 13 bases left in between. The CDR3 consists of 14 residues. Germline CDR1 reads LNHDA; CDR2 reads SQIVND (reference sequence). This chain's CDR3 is CASSSTGRSYEQYF. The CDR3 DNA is TGTGCCAGTAGCTCGACAGGGAGGTCCTACGAGCAGTACTTC.

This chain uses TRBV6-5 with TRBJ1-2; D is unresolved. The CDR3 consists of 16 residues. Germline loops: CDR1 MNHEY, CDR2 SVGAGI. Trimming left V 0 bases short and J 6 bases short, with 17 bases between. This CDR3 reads CASSYSLSRSLHGYTF. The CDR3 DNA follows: TGTGCCAGCAGTTACTCCCTCTCGCGGAGTCTCCATGGCTACACCTTC.

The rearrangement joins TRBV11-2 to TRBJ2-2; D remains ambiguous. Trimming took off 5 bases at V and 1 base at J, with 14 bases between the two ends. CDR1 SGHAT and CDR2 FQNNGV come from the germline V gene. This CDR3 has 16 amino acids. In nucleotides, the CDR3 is TGTGCCAGCAGCCCTGCGTCCCACAGGAACACCGGGGAGCTGTTTTTT. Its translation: CASSPASHRNTGELFF.

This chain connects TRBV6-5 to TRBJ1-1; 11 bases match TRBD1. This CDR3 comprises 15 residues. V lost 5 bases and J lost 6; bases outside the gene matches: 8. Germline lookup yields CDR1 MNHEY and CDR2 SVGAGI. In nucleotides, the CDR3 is TGTGCCAGCAGTCCCGGGACAGGGGGAGTATCTGAAGCTTTCTTT. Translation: CASSPGTGGVSEAFF.

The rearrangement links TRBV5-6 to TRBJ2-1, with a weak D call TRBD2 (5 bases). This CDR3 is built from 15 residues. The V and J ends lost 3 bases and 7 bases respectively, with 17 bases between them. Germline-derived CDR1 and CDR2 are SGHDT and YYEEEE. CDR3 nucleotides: TGTGCCAGCAGCTCCCCCGCAGGACTTATAAATGAGCAGTTCTTC. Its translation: CASSSPAGLINEQFF.

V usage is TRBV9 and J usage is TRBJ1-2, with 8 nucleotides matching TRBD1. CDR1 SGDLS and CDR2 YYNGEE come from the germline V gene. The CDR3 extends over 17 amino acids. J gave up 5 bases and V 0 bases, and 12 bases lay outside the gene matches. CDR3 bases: TGTGCCAGCAGCGTAGCCCCAAGTTTTGACAGGGGATATGGCTACACCTTC. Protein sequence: CASSVAPSFDRGYGYTF.

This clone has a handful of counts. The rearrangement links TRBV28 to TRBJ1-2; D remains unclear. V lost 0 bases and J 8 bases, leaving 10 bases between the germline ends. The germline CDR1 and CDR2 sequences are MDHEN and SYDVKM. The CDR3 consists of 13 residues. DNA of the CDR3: TGTGCCAGCAGTTTATGGCCCCGGGAGGGCTACACCTTC. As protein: CASSLWPREGYTF.

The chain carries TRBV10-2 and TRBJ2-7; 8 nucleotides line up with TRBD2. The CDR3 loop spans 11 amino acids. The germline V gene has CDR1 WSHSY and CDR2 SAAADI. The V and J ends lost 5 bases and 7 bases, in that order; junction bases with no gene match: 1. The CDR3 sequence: CASSPGGEQYF. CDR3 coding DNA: TGCGCCAGCAGTCCGGGGGGGGAGCAGTACTTC.

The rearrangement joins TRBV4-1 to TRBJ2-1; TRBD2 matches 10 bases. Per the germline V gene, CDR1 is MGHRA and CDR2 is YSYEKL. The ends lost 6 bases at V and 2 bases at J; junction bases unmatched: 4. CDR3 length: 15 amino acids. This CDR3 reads CASRSGGGTYNEQFF. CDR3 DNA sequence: TGCGCCAGCAGAAGCGGGGGGGGTACCTACAATGAGCAGTTCTTC.

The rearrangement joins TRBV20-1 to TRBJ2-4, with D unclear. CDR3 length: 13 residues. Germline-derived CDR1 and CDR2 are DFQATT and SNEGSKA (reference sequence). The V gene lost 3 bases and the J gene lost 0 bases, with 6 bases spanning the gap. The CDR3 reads CSASNLAKNIQYF. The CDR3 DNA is TGCAGTGCTAGTAATCTAGCCAAAAACATTCAGTACTTC.

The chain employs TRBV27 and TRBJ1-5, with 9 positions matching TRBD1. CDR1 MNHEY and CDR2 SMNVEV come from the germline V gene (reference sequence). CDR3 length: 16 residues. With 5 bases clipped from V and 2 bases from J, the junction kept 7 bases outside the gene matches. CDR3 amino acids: CASSPADRGGNQPQHF. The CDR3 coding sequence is TGTGCCAGCAGTCCCGCGGACAGGGGCGGCAATCAGCCCCAGCATTTT.

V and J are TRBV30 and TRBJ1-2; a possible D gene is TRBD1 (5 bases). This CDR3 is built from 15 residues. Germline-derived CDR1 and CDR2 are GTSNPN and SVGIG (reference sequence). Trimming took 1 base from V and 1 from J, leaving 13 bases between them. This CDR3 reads CAWSAGMGLNYGYTF. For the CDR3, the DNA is TGTGCCTGGAGTGCCGGGATGGGACTTAACTATGGCTACACCTTC.

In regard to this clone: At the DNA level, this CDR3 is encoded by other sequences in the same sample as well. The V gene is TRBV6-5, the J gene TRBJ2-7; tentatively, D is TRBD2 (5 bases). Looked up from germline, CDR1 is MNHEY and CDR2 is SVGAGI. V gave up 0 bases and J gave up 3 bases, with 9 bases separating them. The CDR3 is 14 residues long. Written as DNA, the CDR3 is TGTGCCAGCAGTTACTCCAGTGGAGGCTACGAGCAGTACTTC. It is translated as CASSYSSGGYEQYF.

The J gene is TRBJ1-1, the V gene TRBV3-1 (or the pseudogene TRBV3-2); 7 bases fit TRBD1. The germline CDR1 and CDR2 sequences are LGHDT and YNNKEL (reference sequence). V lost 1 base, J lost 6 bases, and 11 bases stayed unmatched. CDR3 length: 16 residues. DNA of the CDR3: TGTGCCAGCAGCCAAGGGGTATACAGGGGTTTGCCTGAAGCTTTCTTT. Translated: CASSQGVYRGLPEAFF.

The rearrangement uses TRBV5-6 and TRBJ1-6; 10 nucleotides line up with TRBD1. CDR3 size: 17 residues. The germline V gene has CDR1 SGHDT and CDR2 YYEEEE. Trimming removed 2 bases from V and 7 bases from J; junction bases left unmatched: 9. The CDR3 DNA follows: TGTGCCAGCAGCTTTTTGTTCGGGACAGGGGAGAATTCACCCCTCCACTTT. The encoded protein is CASSFLFGTGENSPLHF.

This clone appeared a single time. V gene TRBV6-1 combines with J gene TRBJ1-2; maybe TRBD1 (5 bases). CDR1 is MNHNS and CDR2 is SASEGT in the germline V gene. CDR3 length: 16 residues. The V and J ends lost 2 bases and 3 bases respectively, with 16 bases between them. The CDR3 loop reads CASSEINKGRDYGYTF. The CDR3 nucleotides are TGTGCCAGCAGTGAAATCAATAAGGGGCGCGACTATGGCTACACCTTC.

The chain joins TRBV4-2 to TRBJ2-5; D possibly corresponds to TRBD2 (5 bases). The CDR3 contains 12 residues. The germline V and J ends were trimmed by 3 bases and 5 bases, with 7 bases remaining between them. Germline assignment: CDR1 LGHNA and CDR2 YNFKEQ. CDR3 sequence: CASSQRGETQYF. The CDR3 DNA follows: TGTGCCAGCAGCCAGCGAGGGGAGACCCAGTACTTC.

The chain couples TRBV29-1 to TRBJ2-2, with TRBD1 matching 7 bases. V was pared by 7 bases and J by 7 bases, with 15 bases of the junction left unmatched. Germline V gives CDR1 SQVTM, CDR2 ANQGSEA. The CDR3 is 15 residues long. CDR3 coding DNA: TGCAGCGCCAATGGGTACAGGGGAGCAGGCGGGGAGCTGTTTTTT. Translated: CSANGYRGAGGELFF.

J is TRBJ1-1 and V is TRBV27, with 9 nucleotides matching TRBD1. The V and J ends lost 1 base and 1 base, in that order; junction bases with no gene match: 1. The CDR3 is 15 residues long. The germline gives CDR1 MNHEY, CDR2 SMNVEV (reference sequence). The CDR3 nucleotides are TGTGCCAGCAGTTTATTGGGACAGGGGAACACTGAAGCTTTCTTT. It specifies CASSLLGQGNTEAFF.

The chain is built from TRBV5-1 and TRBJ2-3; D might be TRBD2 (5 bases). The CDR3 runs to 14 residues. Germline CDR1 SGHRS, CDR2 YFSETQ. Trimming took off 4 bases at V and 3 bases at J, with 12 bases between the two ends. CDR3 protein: CASSLADLTDTQYF. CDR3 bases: TGCGCCAGCAGCCTTGCGGACTTGACAGATACGCAGTATTTT.

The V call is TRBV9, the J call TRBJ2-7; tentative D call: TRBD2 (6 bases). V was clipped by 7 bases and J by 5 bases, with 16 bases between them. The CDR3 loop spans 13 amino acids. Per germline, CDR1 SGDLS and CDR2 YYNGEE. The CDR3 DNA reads TGTGCCAGCGGAGGGGACTTAGGCCACGAGCAGTACTTC. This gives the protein CASGGDLGHEQYF.

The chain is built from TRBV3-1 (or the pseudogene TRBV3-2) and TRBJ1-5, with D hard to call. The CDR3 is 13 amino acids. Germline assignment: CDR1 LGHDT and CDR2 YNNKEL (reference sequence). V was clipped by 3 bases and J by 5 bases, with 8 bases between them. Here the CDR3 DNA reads TGTGCCAGCAGCCAGGCACGGGATCAGCCCCAGCATTTT. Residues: CASSQARDQPQHF.

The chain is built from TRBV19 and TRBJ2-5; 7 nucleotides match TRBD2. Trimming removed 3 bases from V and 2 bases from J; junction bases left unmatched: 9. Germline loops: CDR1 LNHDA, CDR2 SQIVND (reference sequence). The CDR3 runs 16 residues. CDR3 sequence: CASSIGGGDSQETQYF. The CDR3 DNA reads TGTGCCAGTAGTATCGGTGGGGGGGATTCGCAAGAGACCCAGTACTTC.